A selection of T cell receptor beta chains follows, all from one sample in a study of Ad26.COV2.S vaccination and SARS-CoV-2 variants. Sequencing was performed with immunoSEQ multiplex PCR; in TCRdb, only in-frame clones are kept and a portion is missing. The sample records more than 300,000 clones, 88% being singletons. The specimen comprised peripheral blood, sampled in a trial of Ad26.COV2.S vaccine versus placebo. Source of these receptors: a person aged 18-60 years who received the Ad26.COV2.S COVID-19 vaccine or a placebo. Both conserved end residues are part of each CDR3. A D gene is named only where the DNA matches it firmly. A row's size may be missing; if present it is once, few, many or a size class.

>-|TRBV9|TRBJ2-5|-
CASSVAAGQETQYF
TGTGCCAGCAGCGTAGCGGCAGGCCAAGAGACCCAGTACTTC
>-|TRBV5-6|TRBJ2-1|-
CASSLWQIHNEQFF
TGTGCCAGCAGCTTGTGGCAAATCCACAATGAGCAGTTCTTC
>-|TRBV11-2|TRBJ1-6|-
CASSLDTGTPRTPLHF
TGTGCCAGCAGCTTGGACACCGGGACGCCCAGGACACCCCTCCACTTT
>-|TRBV12-3/TRBV12-4|TRBJ1-1|-
CASSLRVNTEAFF
TGTGCCAGCAGTTTAAGGGTAAACACTGAAGCTTTCTTT
>TRBD2|TRBV5-1|TRBJ2-3|-
CASSRTSGGRTDTQYF
TGCGCCAGCAGCAGGACTAGCGGGGGGAGGACAGATACGCAGTATTTT
>-|TRBV5-4|TRBJ2-7|-
CASSLGQQPYEQYF
TGTGCCAGCAGCTTGGGACAGCAGCCCTACGAGCAGTACTTC
>TRBD1|TRBV19|TRBJ1-5|-
CASSMTGMGQPQHF
TGTGCCAGTAGTATGACAGGGATGGGTCAGCCCCAGCATTTT
>-|TRBV29-1|TRBJ2-5|-
CSVVIAAGGETQYF
TGCAGCGTTGTTATAGCGGCCGGAGGAGAGACCCAGTACTTC
>-|TRBV19|TRBJ2-6|-
CASSMQVSGANVLTF
TGTGCCAGTAGTATGCAGGTCTCTGGGGCCAACGTCCTGACTTTC
>-|TRBV11-2|TRBJ1-2|-
CASSLDDRNYGYTF
TGTGCCAGCAGCTTAGATGACAGAAACTATGGCTACACCTTC
>-|TRBV9|TRBJ2-3|-
CASSVEGLSTDTQYF
TGTGCCAGCAGCGTAGAAGGTCTCAGCACAGATACGCAGTATTTT
>-|TRBV11-2|TRBJ2-3|-
CASTLKDWGTDTQYF
TGTGCCAGCACCCTAAAGGATTGGGGAACAGATACGCAGTATTTT
>TRBD1|TRBV30|TRBJ2-7|-
CAWSKGQGAHGQYF
TGTGCCTGGAGTAAGGGACAGGGGGCGCACGGGCAGTACTTC
>TRBD1|TRBV4-3|TRBJ1-6|-
CASSRTGQGDSPLHF
TGCGCCAGCAGCCGAACGGGACAGGGCGATTCACCCCTCCACTTT
>-|TRBV11-3|TRBJ2-1|-
CASSLGLGPSSYNEQFF
TGTGCCAGCAGCTTAGGATTAGGTCCCAGCTCCTACAATGAGCAGTTCTTC
>-|TRBV5-4|TRBJ2-1|-
CASSLETYGDNEQFF
TGTGCCAGCAGCTTGGAGACATACGGTGACAATGAGCAGTTCTTC
>TRBD2|TRBV5-4|TRBJ2-5|-
CASSLRGGKETQYF
TGTGCCAGCAGCTTGCGGGGGGGGAAGGAGACCCAGTACTTC
>-|TRBV7-3|TRBJ1-1|-
CASSLTGAGTEAFF
TGTGCCAGCAGCTTAACAGGGGCTGGAACTGAAGCTTTCTTT
>TRBD1|TRBV5-6|TRBJ1-6|-
CASSWDRGNSPLHF
TGTGCCAGCAGCTGGGACAGGGGTAATTCACCCCTCCACTTT
>-|TRBV18|TRBJ1-3|once
CASSPQGAGNTIYF
TGTGCCAGCTCACCGCAGGGAGCTGGAAACACCATATATTTT
>TRBD2|TRBV28|TRBJ2-1|-
CASSPMAGGRLGNEQFF
TGTGCCAGCAGTCCTATGGCGGGAGGTCGGTTAGGCAATGAGCAGTTCTTC
>-|TRBV12-3/TRBV12-4|TRBJ2-1|-
CASSLWGNNEQFF
TGTGCCAGCAGTTTATGGGGGAACAATGAGCAGTTCTTC
>-|TRBV4-3|TRBJ2-1|once
CASSQDAGTPLGNEQFF
TGCGCCAGCAGCCAAGACGCCGGGACACCCTTGGGGAATGAGCAGTTCTTC
>-|TRBV9|TRBJ1-2|-
CASSVEGGHEFDGYTF
TGTGCCAGCAGCGTAGAGGGCGGTCACGAATTTGATGGCTACACCTTC
>TRBD1|TRBV7-8|TRBJ1-6|-
CASQGQGANNSPLHF
TGTGCCAGCCAAGGACAGGGGGCGAATAATTCACCCCTCCACTTT
>-|TRBV7-3|TRBJ2-1|-
CASSLKVGIEQFF
TGTGCCAGCAGCTTAAAAGTCGGGATTGAGCAGTTCTTC
>-|TRBV28|TRBJ1-2|-
CASSLQGRSGGGYTF
TGTGCCAGCAGTTTACAGGGACGTAGTGGCGGCGGCTACACCTTC
>-|TRBV5-1|TRBJ2-5|-
CASSSPRGFQETQYF
TGCGCCAGCAGCTCCCCCAGGGGTTTCCAAGAGACCCAGTACTTC
>TRBD1|TRBV5-4|TRBJ2-5|-
CASSAPGQGTETQYF
TGTGCCAGCAGTGCTCCGGGACAGGGGACGGAGACCCAGTACTTC
>-|TRBV4-2|TRBJ1-5|-
CASSHRGINQPQHF
TGTGCCAGCAGCCACAGGGGAATCAATCAGCCCCAGCATTTT
>-|TRBV7-2|TRBJ1-4|-
CASSLGVGGQQKLFF
TGTGCCAGCAGCTTAGGTGTCGGCGGGCAACAAAAACTGTTTTTT
>-|TRBV6-5|TRBJ2-7|-
CASSLGGTIYEQYF
TGTGCCAGCAGTCTTGGAGGAACAATCTACGAGCAGTACTTC
>-|TRBV6-5|TRBJ2-2|once
CASMRGLTGELFF
TGTGCCAGCATGCGGGGTCTGACCGGGGAGCTGTTTTTT
>-|TRBV7-3|TRBJ2-1|-
CASSLEARSSQFF
TGTGCCAGCAGCTTAGAGGCCCGAAGCTCTCAGTTCTTC
>-|TRBV4-1|TRBJ2-1|-
CATRSHNEQFF
TGCGCCACTCGGTCGCACAATGAGCAGTTCTTC
>-|TRBV5-1|TRBJ2-3|-
CASSLGKVTDTQYF
TGCGCCAGCAGCCTAGGGAAGGTCACAGATACGCAGTATTTT
>TRBD2|TRBV30|TRBJ2-7|-
CAWSVGGGWYEQYF
TGTGCCTGGAGTGTGGGCGGGGGGTGGTACGAGCAGTACTTC
>-|TRBV28|TRBJ2-2|-
CASSLSGELFF
TGTGCCAGCAGCCTTAGCGGGGAGCTGTTTTTT
>TRBD2|TRBV9|TRBJ2-7|-
CASSDLAGGPVEQYF
TGTGCCAGCAGCGACTTAGCGGGAGGGCCGGTCGAGCAGTACTTC
>TRBD1|TRBV6-2/TRBV6-3|TRBJ1-5|few
CASSSRDRLHYSNQPQHF
TGTGCCAGCAGCTCTCGGGACAGGCTCCATTATAGCAATCAGCCCCAGCATTTT
>-|TRBV6-5|TRBJ2-5|-
CAAGRTSSGTQYF
TGTGCCGCGGGAAGGACCTCAAGTGGGACCCAGTACTTC
>TRBD1|TRBV5-4|TRBJ1-2|-
CASSTTGDYGYTF
TGTGCCAGCAGCACTACAGGGGACTATGGCTACACCTTC
>TRBD1|TRBV5-1|TRBJ2-3|-
CASSSQGARTDTQYF
TGCGCCAGCAGCTCCCAGGGGGCCCGCACAGATACGCAGTATTTT
>-|TRBV5-4|TRBJ1-1|-
CASSPAPGDTEAFF
TGTGCCAGCAGCCCTGCGCCAGGTGACACTGAAGCTTTCTTT
>-|TRBV3-1/TRBV3-2|TRBJ2-5|-
CASSQDAGYQETQYF
TGTGCCAGCAGCCAAGACGCGGGGTACCAAGAGACCCAGTACTTC
>-|TRBV15|TRBJ1-1|-
CATSSREAFRWAFF
TGTGCCACCAGCAGTAGGGAAGCATTCCGGTGGGCTTTCTTT
>TRBD2|TRBV9|TRBJ2-2|-
CASSVTGGSTGELFF
TGTGCCAGCAGCGTGACGGGGGGTAGCACCGGGGAGCTGTTTTTT
>-|TRBV12-3/TRBV12-4|TRBJ1-2|-
CASRQDRDGYTF
TGTGCCAGCAGACAGGACAGAGATGGCTACACCTTC
>TRBD1|TRBV11-2|TRBJ2-7|-
CATGQGRYEQYF
TGTGCCACTGGACAGGGCCGTTACGAGCAGTACTTC
>-|TRBV6-5|TRBJ1-5|-
CASSLSGGQPQHF
TGTGCCAGCAGTTTAAGCGGCGGTCAGCCCCAGCATTTT
>TRBD2|TRBV5-8|TRBJ2-3|-
CASSPGLAGGYPSTDTQYF
TGTGCCAGCAGCCCCGGACTAGCGGGGGGATACCCTAGCACAGATACGCAGTATTTT
>-|TRBV2|TRBJ1-6|-
CASTPGPQSRSSYNSPLHF
TGTGCCAGCACCCCAGGTCCTCAATCCCGAAGCTCCTATAATTCACCCCTCCACTTT
>TRBD1|TRBV2|TRBJ1-5|-
CASSDRGPLSNQPQHF
TGTGCCAGCAGTGACAGGGGGCCACTTAGCAATCAGCCCCAGCATTTT